Presented here are 20 T cell receptor beta chains from one specimen sequenced in a study of CD8+CD57+ T cells in acquired aplastic anemia (dated by TCRdb to the late 2010s). The patients picked for sequencing were ones in whom flow cytometry had shown an expansion of CD8+CD57+ cells. The listed sequencing device is Illumina HiSeq 2000. TCR beta VDJ combination and CDR3 sequence profiling used genomic DNA as the template. Using fastp trimming at Q25 and MiXCR clonotype assembly, TCRdb reanalyzed the public sequencing data and kept in-frame beta chains. CDR3 protein sequences are deduplicated, and each keeps its most common genes and DNA. The table for this sample lists around 220,000 distinct CDR3 sequences; approximately 51% of them were counted only once. Just under 20% of the sample rests with the top ten. Source material: sorted CD4+, CD8+, or CD8+CD57+ T cells (not recorded which) from PBMCs. The receptors come from a human donor with aplastic anemia.

This clonotype was picked up many times. The CDR3 reads CASSPHSGTGNNEQYF. As DNA, the CDR3 is TGTGCCAGCAGTCCCCACTCCGGGACAGGGAACAACGAGCAGTACTTC. This chain uses TRBV12-3 or TRBV12-4 with TRBJ2-7; 9 nucleotides agree with TRBD1. J lost 5 bases, V lost 5 bases, and 13 bases had no gene match. The CDR3 loop spans 16 amino acids.

This clonotype was counted many times. V usage is TRBV7-3 and J usage is TRBJ1-2; D is unclear. This CDR3 is built from 13 residues. Trimming removed 0 bases from V and 2 bases from J, with 4 bases in between. The germline V gene encodes CDR1 SGHTA and CDR2 FQGTGA. For the CDR3, the DNA is TGTGCCAGCAGCTTAACAGCGAACTATGGCTACACCTTC. As protein: CASSLTANYGYTF.

This sequence joins TRBV20-1 and TRBJ2-3, with 9 bases aligning to TRBD1. The CDR3 spans 14 residues. The germline gives CDR1 DFQATT, CDR2 SNEGSKA (reference sequence). Trimming took 6 bases from V and 2 from J; bases not matched to a gene: 6. The CDR3 here is CSARGQGVTDTQYF. The CDR3 nucleotides read TGCAGTGCCCGGGGACAGGGTGTCACAGATACGCAGTATTTT.

The gene calls are TRBV15 and TRBJ2-3; tentatively, D is TRBD1 or TRBD2 (5 bases each). The CDR3 sequence is 13 residues long. The V and J ends lost 1 base and 7 bases respectively, with 9 bases between them. Germline CDR1 reads LNHNV; CDR2 reads YYDKDF (reference sequence). The CDR3, as DNA: TGTGCCACCAGCAGAGGGGACCCAAATACGCAGTATTTT. Encoded protein: CATSRGDPNTQYF.

This clonotype was seen just once. The chain joins TRBV7-8 to TRBJ1-5, with no clear D. The germline CDR1 and CDR2 sequences are SGHVS and FQNEAQ. Trimming cost V 8 bases and J 3 bases, with 11 bases left between them. This CDR3 region has 13 residues. The CDR3 here is CASRATNNQPQHF. The CDR3, as DNA: TGTGCCAGCCGGGCGACGAACAATCAGCCCCAGCATTTT.

This clonotype appeared many times. The chain uses TRBV20-1 and TRBJ1-5; TRBD1 might be the D (5 bases). Trimming took off 6 bases at V and 6 bases at J, with 21 bases between the two ends. Germline V gene lookup returns CDR1 DFQATT and CDR2 SNEGSKA (reference sequence). The CDR3 totals 15 residues. Here the CDR3 DNA reads TGCAGTGCACTGGGGGGACCGGAGAGTAGTCAGCCCCAGCATTTT. Residues: CSALGGPESSQPQHF.

The chain employs TRBV19 and TRBJ1-2; 7 positions match TRBD1. CDR1 LNHDA and CDR2 SQIVND come from the germline V gene (reference sequence). Germline trimming cut 4 bases from V and 6 bases from J; bases unmatched to any gene: 8. The CDR3 loop spans 14 amino acids. The CDR3 sequence: CASSTQTGNNGYTF. For the CDR3, the DNA is TGTGCCAGTAGTACCCAGACAGGGAACAATGGCTACACCTTC. The full variable domain, its missing parts supplied by reference TRBV19 and TRBJ1-2, is DGGITQSPKYLFRKEGQNVTLSCEQNLNHDAMYWYRQDPGQGLRLIYYSQIVNDFQKGDIAEGYSVSREKKESFPLTVTSAQKNPTAFYLCASSTQTGNNGYTFGSGTRLTVV.

The V and J genes are TRBV6-5 and TRBJ2-1; D might be TRBD2 (5 bases). Germline CDR1 is MNHEY and CDR2 is SVGAGI. The CDR3 sequence is 17 residues long. V lost 5 bases to trimming and J lost 6 bases, with 23 bases between them. CDR3 in amino acids: CASSQARPGKFVNEQFF. The CDR3 DNA reads TGTGCCAGCAGTCAAGCCCGACCCGGGAAATTTGTCAATGAGCAGTTCTTC.

The rearrangement joins TRBV9 to TRBJ2-3; D remains ambiguous. Germline values: CDR1 SGDLS, CDR2 YYNGEE. Trimming shortened V by 2 bases and J by 0 bases, and 13 bases separated the two germline ends. The length of the CDR3 is 16 residues. DNA of the CDR3: TGTGCCAGCAGCGTCCATGGGGTTACGAGCACAGATACGCAGTATTTT. This codes for CASSVHGVTSTDTQYF. Filled out from reference TRBV9 and TRBJ2-3, the complete variable domain reads DSGVTQTPKHLITATGQRVTLRCSPRSGDLSVYWYQQSLDQGLQFLIQYYNGEERAKGNILERFSAQQFPDLHSELNLSSLELGDSALYFCASSVHGVTSTDTQYFGPGTRLTVL.

The V gene is TRBV7-3, the J gene TRBJ2-5, with D perhaps given as TRBD1 or TRBD2 (5 bases each). The germline V and J ends were trimmed by 6 bases and 7 bases, with 12 bases remaining between them. The V gene's germline CDR1 is SGHTA and CDR2 FQGTGA. The CDR3 has 12 amino acids. CDR3 amino acids: CASSERGRTQYF. The DNA for the CDR3 is TGTGCCAGCAGTGAAAGGGGACGGACCCAGTACTTC.

V usage is TRBV15 and J usage is TRBJ1-4, with a tentative D call TRBD1 (5 bases). CDR3 size: 15 residues. In germline, CDR1 is LNHNV, CDR2 YYDKDF (reference sequence). Trimming pared 3 bases from V and 5 bases from J, leaving 13 bases between. The CDR3 loop reads CATSRDGRGNEKLFF. The CDR3 nucleotides are TGTGCCACCAGCAGGGATGGACGGGGGAATGAAAAACTGTTTTTT.

This chain connects TRBV6-5 to TRBJ1-1; 9 bases fit TRBD1. This CDR3 contains 15 residues. Germline lookup yields CDR1 MNHEY and CDR2 SVGAGI. V lost 6 bases to trimming and J lost 4 bases; unmatched junction nucleotides: 9. The CDR3 loop is CASRPNRDRATEAFF. The CDR3 region has the DNA TGTGCCAGCAGGCCAAATCGGGACAGGGCCACTGAAGCTTTCTTT.

This rearrangement joins TRBV7-2 to TRBJ2-7; D not certain. In germline, CDR1 is SGHTA, CDR2 FQGNSA. Deletions cut 5 bases from V and 0 bases from J, with 5 bases between. This CDR3 has 12 residues. The CDR3 coding sequence is TGTGCCAGCAGCCCTAGCTCCTACGAGCAGTACTTC. As protein: CASSPSSYEQYF.

This clonotype was found a few times. CDR3 in DNA: TGTGCCACCAGCAGCCTAAACACAGGGGCGTACTACGAGCAGTTCTTC. It translates to CATSSLNTGAYYEQFF. The chain joins TRBV15 to TRBJ2-1, with 7 bases that match TRBD1. Germline lookup yields CDR1 LNHNV and CDR2 YYDKDF (reference sequence). Trimming at V came to 3 bases and at J to 10 bases, leaving 15 bases not matched to a gene. The CDR3 is made up of 16 amino acids.

This clonotype was detected only a few times. Given a much more abundant clone one base away, this may be a read error. V usage is TRBV7-2 and J usage is TRBJ2-2; a weak D match, TRBD1 (5 bases). Germline V gives CDR1 SGHTA, CDR2 FQGNSA. This CDR3 comprises 14 residues. Trimming removed 6 bases at V and 3 bases at J, with 11 bases between. CDR3 sequence reads: CASSDRIDTGELFF. Written as DNA, the CDR3 is TGTGCCAGCAGTGACAGAATAGACACCGGGGAGCTGTTTTTT. Complete variable domain (other parts from reference TRBV7-2 and TRBJ2-2): GAGVSQSPSNKVTEKGKDVELRCDPISGHTALYWYRQSLGQGLEFLIYFQGNSAPDKSGLPSDRFSAERTGGSVSTLTIQRTQQEDSAVYLCASSDRIDTGELFFGEGSRLTVL.

This clonotype was detected many times. This sequence joins TRBV5-5 and TRBJ1-3; 7 nucleotides line up with TRBD1. The CDR3 is 16 residues long. V gave up 4 bases and J gave up 1 base; unmatched junction bases: 8. Germline-derived CDR1 and CDR2 are SGHKS and YYEKEE (reference sequence). CDR3 sequence: CASSGGQASSGNTIYF. The CDR3 region has the DNA TGTGCCAGCAGCGGAGGACAGGCCTCTTCTGGAAACACCATATATTTT. Based on the CDR3 plus reference TRBV5-5 and TRBJ1-3, the full variable domain is DAGVTQSPTHLIKTRGQQVTLRCSPISGHKSVSWYQQVLGQGPQFIFQYYEKEERGRGNFPDRFSARQFPNYSSELNVNALLLGDSALYLCASSGGQASSGNTIYFGEGSWLTVV.

This clonotype was picked up many times. The genes are TRBV6-6 and TRBJ2-3; D unresolved. This CDR3 contains 14 residues. Trimming left V 6 bases short and J 0 bases short, with 10 bases between. The germline V gene has CDR1 MNHNY and CDR2 SVGAGI (reference sequence). The CDR3 nucleotides read TGTGCCAGCAGCCCCTTCACTAGCACAGATACGCAGTATTTT. Amino acids: CASSPFTSTDTQYF.

This clonotype was observed once. The gene calls are TRBV10-3 and TRBJ2-1, with TRBD1 matching 7 bases. Trimming cost V 6 bases and J 2 bases; bases outside gene matches: 10. The length of the CDR3 is 16 residues. Germline assignment: CDR1 ENHRY and CDR2 SYGVKD. The CDR3 sequence: CAISLTGASPYNEQFF. CDR3 coding DNA: TGTGCCATCAGCCTTACAGGGGCAAGTCCCTACAATGAGCAGTTCTTC.

Many counts were recorded for this clonotype. V gene TRBV28 combines with J gene TRBJ2-1, with TRBD1 identical over 10 bases. Looked up from germline, CDR1 is MDHEN and CDR2 is SYDVKM. Trimming took 11 bases from V and 5 from J; bases not matched to a gene: 3. The CDR3 sequence is 12 residues long. CDR3 DNA: TGTGCCTCGGGACAGGGGCACAATGAGCAGTTCTTC. Translated: CASGQGHNEQFF.

This clonotype was observed a few times. CDR3: CASSVDGNQPQHF. The CDR3 DNA reads as TGCGCCAGCAGCGTGGACGGGAATCAGCCCCAGCATTTT. The chain uses TRBV5-1 and TRBJ1-5; D is uncertain. V was pared by 4 bases and J by 4 bases, with 9 bases between. This CDR3 is 13 amino acids long. CDR1 and CDR2 (germline): SGHRS, YFSETQ.